Below are 11 T cell receptor beta chains sequenced from a single sample in a study of Ad26.COV2.S vaccination and SARS-CoV-2 variants. Data came from immunoSEQ multiplex PCR; TCRdb stores just in-frame clones and leaves some out. This sample has about half a million clones, with 70% to 90% found just once. Documented treatment: 19 received Ad26.COV2.S at low or high dose, single or two shots; roughly five received placebo; per-sample allocation not given. Following the first vaccine or placebo injection, samples were taken on day 63. Source: peripheral blood, taken in a trial of Ad26.COV2.S vaccine versus placebo. These receptors were collected from a person aged 18-65 years who received the Ad26.COV2.S COVID-19 vaccine or a placebo.

The chain links TRBV7-2 to TRBJ2-1; D tentatively reads TRBD1 or TRBD2 (5 bases each). Deletions cut 1 base from V and 4 bases from J, with 11 bases between. This CDR3 is 15 amino acids long. The V gene's germline CDR1 is SGHTA and CDR2 FQGNSA. CDR3 sequence (DNA): TGTGCCAGCAGCTTAGGGGGGACCCTATACAATGAGCAGTTCTTC. Its protein is CASSLGGTLYNEQFF.

The chain links TRBV3-1 (or the pseudogene TRBV3-2) to TRBJ1-2; D uncertain. Germline CDR1 and CDR2: LGHDT and YNNKEL (reference sequence). V gave up 6 bases and J gave up 8 bases, with 13 bases separating them. The CDR3 is made up of 12 amino acids. The CDR3 region has the DNA TGTGCCAGCAGGTACGAAGGGAGCGGCTACACCTTC. Its protein product is CASRYEGSGYTF.

The chain joins TRBV5-5 to TRBJ2-7; perhaps TRBD1 as D (6 bases). The CDR3 spans 13 residues. Germline lookup yields CDR1 SGHKS and CDR2 YYEKEE (reference sequence). V was clipped by 0 bases and J by 4 bases, with 8 bases between them. CDR3 nucleotide sequence: TGTGCCAGCAGCTTGGCCAGGGGATACGAGCAGTACTTC. Protein product: CASSLARGYEQYF.

The rearrangement joins TRBV30 to TRBJ1-2; a possible D gene is TRBD1 (5 bases). CDR1 and CDR2 (germline): GTSNPN, SVGIG (reference sequence). V was clipped by 4 bases and J by 8 bases, with 11 bases between them. The CDR3 totals 11 residues. The CDR3 nucleotides are TGTGCCTGGACCCTGGGGGGGGGCTACACCTTC. It specifies CAWTLGGGYTF.

The chain joins TRBV7-8 to TRBJ1-6; D is unresolved. The V end was cut by 1 base, the J end by 9 bases, with 10 bases between. In germline, CDR1 is SGHVS, CDR2 FQNEAQ. CDR3 length: 14 amino acids. Here the CDR3 DNA reads TGTGCCAGCAGCTTAGACGGGGTTCCTTCACCCCTCCACTTT. It translates to CASSLDGVPSPLHF.

V and J are TRBV6-2 or TRBV6-3 and TRBJ1-6; unclear D gene. Trimming removed 2 bases at V and 6 bases at J, with 8 bases between. Per germline, CDR1 MNHEY and CDR2 SVGEGT. The CDR3 runs to 14 residues. CDR3 amino acids: CASSYRRINSPLHF. For the CDR3, the DNA is TGTGCCAGCAGTTACCGACGGATTAATTCACCCCTCCACTTT.

This rearrangement joins TRBV27 to TRBJ1-1; D is uncertain. Trimming shortened V by 6 bases and J by 5 bases, and 13 bases separated the two germline ends. This CDR3 has 13 amino acids. CDR1 MNHEY and CDR2 SMNVEV come from the germline V gene (reference sequence). CDR3 DNA: TGTGCCAGCAGCTCCCACTTGGGGACTGAAGCTTTCTTT. It yields the protein CASSSHLGTEAFF.

In this sample, this clone turned up once. The chain carries TRBV18 and TRBJ2-7; D is possibly TRBD1 (6 bases). Trimming took off 0 bases at V and 3 bases at J, with 12 bases between the two ends. The length of the CDR3 is 15 residues. Germline CDR1 reads KGHSH; CDR2 reads LQKENI. In DNA, the CDR3 is TGTGCCAGCTCACCACCGGGACACCAAGACTACGAGCAGTACTTC. Amino acids: CASSPPGHQDYEQYF. Filled out from reference TRBV18 and TRBJ2-7, the complete variable domain reads NAGVMQNPRHLVRRRGQEARLRCSPMKGHSHVYWYRQLPEEGLKFMVYLQKENIIDESGMPKERFSAEFPKEGPSILRIQQVVRGDSAAYFCASSPPGHQDYEQYFGPGTRLTVT.

This chain uses TRBV5-3 with TRBJ2-5; TRBD2 matches 13 bases. TRBV5-3 is an ORF; its function is uncertain. V dropped 3 bases and J dropped 6; count of bases not matched to a gene: 8. CDR3 length equals 16 residues. CDR3 sequence (DNA): TGTGCCAGAAGCTGGGGACTAGCGGGATGCTGGAAGACCCAGTACTTC. It is translated as CARSWGLAGCWKTQYF.

This chain links TRBV5-4 with TRBJ2-2; D gene ambiguous. This CDR3 has 12 amino acids. In germline, CDR1 is SGHNT, CDR2 YYREEE (reference sequence). Trimming pared 2 bases from V and 3 bases from J, leaving 2 bases between. The CDR3 spells CASSFDTGELFF. The CDR3 nucleotides are TGTGCCAGCAGCTTTGACACCGGGGAGCTGTTTTTT.

This chain links TRBV6-2 or TRBV6-3 with TRBJ2-7, with 10 bases identical to TRBD2. The CDR3 spans 15 residues. V shed 2 bases, J shed 6 bases, and the junction held 7 bases outside the gene matches. Germline V gene lookup returns CDR1 MNHEY and CDR2 SVGEGT. CDR3 protein: CASSYGLGTSAEQYF. For the CDR3, the DNA is TGTGCCAGCAGTTACGGCCTCGGGACTAGCGCCGAGCAGTACTTC.